This TCR beta chain was identified during a study of T cell changes during pregnancy in multiple sclerosis. Sequenced by immunoSEQ multiplex PCR; TCRdb stores in-frame clones only, minus some. The table has roughly 49,000 clones, around 93% seen once. The CDR3 totals 15 residues. Between the trimmed V and J ends, which lost 2 bases and 3 bases, there was a span of 14 bases. Germline CDR1 SGHAT, CDR2 FQNNGV. This material consisted of peripheral blood, taken after pregnancy. This receptor was identified in a female donor with multiple sclerosis, enrolled in a pregnancy study. V is TRBV11-2 and J is TRBJ2-7; the D is unclear. CDR3 amino acids: CASSLFSAPIYEQYF. In DNA, the CDR3 is TGTGCCAGCAGCTTATTTTCCGCTCCTATCTACGAGCAGTACTTC.